This T cell receptor (beta chain) was recorded in a study of identical twins. Broader study findings: Clonotypes of the beta chain that were abundant in cord blood carried fewer insertions (memory repertoires showed none).

TCRdb ran MiXCR on the 5' RACE reads and lists one entry per CDR3 protein. This table has about 520,000 distinct CDR3 sequences, 20% to 25% appearing once. With 2 bases removed from V and 1 base from J, the gap between germline ends came to 8 bases. Germline-derived CDR1 and CDR2 are DFQATT and SNEGSKA (reference sequence). The CDR3 runs to 14 residues. On this clonotype itself: No antigen is known for it.

The sample was also reused in another study, on T cells expressing NK-cell markers. That work states: What restricted sorting to alpha-beta TCR T cells in several experiments was an anti-gamma-delta TCR antibody.

The rearrangement links TRBV20-1 to TRBJ2-2, with D unresolved. The TCR was taken from a woman in her late teens or twenties in good health. The source material was CD4+ T cells sorted from blood. The CDR3 here is CSARTSENTGELFF. CDR3 DNA: TGCAGTGCTAGAACGAGCGAGAACACCGGGGAGCTGTTTTTT.